The present T cell receptor beta chain was sequenced within a study of graft-versus-host responses after intestinal transplantation. About the study: Transplants were multivisceral, liver-intestinal, or isolated intestinal. Every recipient underwent anti-thymocyte globulin induction, then tacrolimus and steroids for 3 to 4 years.

Whole-study results and caveats: GvH clones were found in recipient marrow; some appeared first in ileum or blood.

In regard to this clone: What it binds is not known.

The germline CDR1 and CDR2 sequences are KGHSH and LQKENI. Trimming stripped 2 bases from V and 0 bases from J, with 11 bases between. CDR3 length equals 15 residues. Sequencing was performed with immunoSEQ multiplex PCR; in TCRdb, only in-frame clones are kept and a portion is missing. There are more than 50,000 clones in the sample; 90% to 95% occur only once, and approximately 2.9% lies in the top ten. The sequence was collected from a human patient who received an intestinal transplant, so some T cells may come from the graft donor. The chain recombines TRBV18 with TRBJ2-7; the D gene is possibly TRBD1 (5 bases). Source: PBMCs, taken around 120 days after intestinal transplantation. DNA of the CDR3: TGTGCCAGCTCACCAAAGGCCAGGGACTCCTACGAGCAGTACTTC. Amino acids: CASSPKARDSYEQYF.